This entry describes one T cell receptor beta chain. Clones were sequenced by immunoSEQ multiplex PCR, and TCRdb holds only the in-frame ones, with some missing. This sample carries nearly 70,000 clones, roughly 90% of them seen once, and the ten largest clones take roughly 5%. The data are from a study of technical replicates of blood from a few donors. Germline V gene sequence: CDR1 SGHVS, CDR2 FNYEAQ. The trim removed 3 bases at V and 5 bases at J, leaving 3 bases unmatched. The CDR3 runs to 13 residues. The clonotype comes from a human donor in good health. Some clones in this sample may be carry-over from other donors' samples. The specimen was PBMCs. This chain links TRBV7-6 with TRBJ2-5, with 7 bases aligning to TRBD2. CDR3 residues: CASSLAGAETQYF. The CDR3 DNA reads TGTGCCAGCAGCTTGGCGGGAGCCGAGACCCAGTACTTC. Drawing the rest from reference TRBV7-6 and TRBJ2-5, the complete variable domain is GAGVSQSPRYKVTKRGQDVALRCDPISGHVSLYWYRQALGQGPEFLTYFNYEAQQDKSGLPNDRFSAERPEGSISTLTIQRTEQRDSAMYRCASSLAGAETQYFGPGTRLLVL.